These T cell receptor beta chains were read from a single sample in a study of identical twins. TCRdb processed the 5' RACE reads anew with MiXCR; each CDR3 protein has one entry. The sample has more than 200,000 distinct CDR3 sequences, around 15% seen once; the top ten hold approximately 9.3%. Sequencing was performed on memory (CD45RO+) T cells sorted from blood. These receptor sequences come from a woman aged 18-30 years in good health. Each CDR3 is given with its conserved first and last residue. Fields, in order: clone size, J gene, V gene, D gene, CDR3 length, CDR3 protein, CDR3 DNA. D genes are given only for firm matches. The size of a clone is reported for some rows only, either as once, few or many, or as a class for expanded clones.

>many|TRBJ2-2|TRBV2|TRBD2|16
CASSGSGRSNTGELFF
TGTGCCAGCAGTGGTAGCGGGAGGTCGAACACCGGGGAGCTGTTTTTT
>few|TRBJ2-2|TRBV5-1|TRBD2|16
CASSPVAGVITGELFF
TGCGCCAGCAGCCCCGTAGCGGGAGTGATCACCGGGGAGCTGTTTTTT
>-|TRBJ2-2|TRBV29-1|-|14
CSVLRDRDTGELFF
TGCAGCGTCCTCCGGGACCGAGACACCGGGGAGCTGTTTTTT
>few|TRBJ2-7|TRBV2|TRBD1|14
CVSSLGQGAYEQYF
TGTGTCAGCTCATTGGGACAGGGGGCTTACGAGCAGTACTTC
>many|TRBJ2-3|TRBV20-1|-|12
CSARAGADTQYF
TGCAGTGCTAGAGCGGGGGCAGATACGCAGTATTTT
>-|TRBJ2-1|TRBV29-1|TRBD2|17
CSANKHLTSGSTNEQFF
TGCAGCGCCAACAAACACCTGACTAGCGGGAGTACGAATGAGCAGTTCTTC
>-|TRBJ2-7|TRBV7-2|TRBD1|14
CASSFGDRAYEQYF
TGTGCCAGCAGCTTTGGGGACAGAGCCTACGAGCAGTACTTC
>-|TRBJ2-1|TRBV20-1|TRBD2|15
CSARRTSGRFYEQFF
TGCAGTGCTAGACGGACTAGCGGGAGGTTCTATGAGCAGTTCTTC
>few|TRBJ2-7|TRBV7-9|-|13
CASSPWPTGEQYF
TGTGCCAGCAGCCCTTGGCCGACAGGCGAGCAGTACTTC
>-|TRBJ2-7|TRBV6-2/TRBV6-3|TRBD2|15
CASSYGGAGGYEQYF
TGTGCCAGCAGTTACGGTGGAGCGGGAGGTTACGAGCAGTACTTC
>-|TRBJ1-2|TRBV12-3/TRBV12-4|TRBD1|13
CASNQGQGEGYTF
TGTGCCAGCAACCAGGGACAGGGGGAAGGCTACACCTTC
>-|TRBJ1-2|TRBV20-1|-|14
CSASPFVDSYGYTF
TGCAGTGCGTCTCCTTTCGTTGATTCGTATGGCTACACCTTC
>few|TRBJ2-1|TRBV9|-|13
CASSVATLNEQFF
TGTGCCAGCAGCGTAGCGACTCTCAATGAGCAGTTCTTC
>few|TRBJ1-5|TRBV5-1|-|16
CASSQEPGGGNQPQHF
TGCGCCAGCAGCCAAGAACCAGGTGGCGGCAATCAGCCCCAGCATTTT
>many|TRBJ2-1|TRBV20-1|TRBD2|15
CSARKASGVYNEQFF
TGCAGTGCTAGAAAGGCTAGCGGGGTTTACAATGAGCAGTTCTTC
>many|TRBJ1-2|TRBV30|-|13
CAWRPPAGLRVTF
TGTGCCTGGAGACCCCCGGCGGGGCTACGGGTCACCTTC
>few|TRBJ1-4|TRBV24-1|-|15
CATSEFRAANEKLFF
TGTGCCACCAGTGAATTCAGGGCCGCTAATGAAAAACTGTTTTTT
>-|TRBJ1-2|TRBV2|-|12
CASSGARYGYTF
TGTGCCAGCAGTGGCGCACGCTATGGCTACACCTTC
>-|TRBJ2-3|TRBV5-4|TRBD1|14
CASSLGQGRNTQYF
TGTGCCAGCAGCCTGGGACAGGGGAGGAATACGCAGTATTTT
>few|TRBJ2-5|TRBV7-6|TRBD2|15
CASSGSSGFQETQYF
TGTGCCAGCAGCGGATCTAGCGGTTTCCAAGAGACCCAGTACTTC
>few|TRBJ1-1|TRBV2|-|12
CASGGHKNLAFF
TGTGCCAGCGGGGGACACAAGAACTTGGCTTTCTTT
>many|TRBJ2-7|TRBV7-9|-|13
CASSYGAGWEQYF
TGTGCCAGCAGCTACGGGGCAGGATGGGAGCAGTACTTC
>many|TRBJ2-1|TRBV12-3/TRBV12-4|-|14
CASTLQDYYNEQFF
TGTGCCAGCACTTTACAGGACTACTACAATGAGCAGTTCTTC
>many|TRBJ2-5|TRBV5-1|TRBD1|14
CASLLSQGEETQYF
TGCGCCAGCCTTCTTTCTCAGGGGGAAGAGACCCAGTACTTC
>few|TRBJ1-3|TRBV14|-|15
CASSQDVGFGNTIYF
TGTGCCAGCAGCCAAGATGTTGGGTTTGGAAACACCATATATTTT
>-|TRBJ2-5|TRBV28|TRBD2|18
CASSSSGTTSGDLRTQYF
TGTGCCAGCAGTTCAAGCGGGACTACCAGCGGGGACCTTAGGACCCAGTACTTC
>few|TRBJ2-1|TRBV5-1|-|18
CASSLEGHRPSSYNEQFF
TGCGCCAGCAGCTTGGAGGGACACCGACCGAGCTCCTACAATGAGCAGTTCTTC
>many|TRBJ2-3|TRBV6-4|TRBD2|15
CASSETSGSWDTQYF
TGTGCCAGCAGTGAGACTAGCGGGAGTTGGGATACGCAGTATTTT
>-|TRBJ2-3|TRBV20-1|TRBD2|15
CSARDPTSSTDTQYF
TGCAGTGCTAGAGATCCGACTAGCAGCACAGATACGCAGTATTTT
>few|TRBJ2-4|TRBV7-2|-|14
CASSLSYPGNIQYF
TGTGCCAGCAGCTTATCTTATCCGGGGAACATTCAGTACTTC
>-|TRBJ2-7|TRBV27|-|11
CASSSEWEQYF
TGTGCCAGCAGTTCCGAGTGGGAGCAGTACTTC
>few|TRBJ2-7|TRBV6-2/TRBV6-3|-|14
CASSYPEVRYEQYF
TGTGCCAGCAGTTATCCAGAAGTGCGTTACGAGCAGTACTTC
>-|TRBJ2-3|TRBV20-1|TRBD2|16
CSARDRASGGAYTQYF
TGCAGTGCTAGAGATAGGGCTAGCGGGGGGGCATATACGCAGTATTTT
>few|TRBJ2-7|TRBV7-8|-|17
CASSPGGGTGGSYEQYF
TGTGCCAGCAGCCCGGGGGGTGGGACAGGTGGCTCCTACGAGCAGTACTTC
>-|TRBJ1-4|TRBV15|-|15
CATSRAQGTNEKLFF
TGTGCCACCAGCAGGGCTCAGGGCACCAATGAAAAACTGTTTTTT
>many|TRBJ2-7|TRBV5-1|TRBD1|14
CASGKLQGAYEQYF
TGCGCCAGCGGCAAATTACAGGGGGCCTACGAGCAGTACTTC
>-|TRBJ2-7|TRBV6-2/TRBV6-3|TRBD2|15
CASCLDGGGSYEQYF
TGTGCCAGCTGTCTCGATGGGGGGGGCTCCTACGAGCAGTACTTC
>-|TRBJ1-1|TRBV9|TRBD1|15
CASSPLTGDGTEAFF
TGTGCCAGCAGCCCACTAACAGGGGATGGCACTGAAGCTTTCTTT
>many|TRBJ1-2|TRBV7-6|-|13
CASSLSMGRGYTF
TGTGCCAGCAGCTTATCTATGGGTAGAGGCTACACCTTC
>once|TRBJ1-6|TRBV3-1|TRBD1|16
CASSRLAGQGSSPLHF
TGTGCCAGCAGCCGACTTGCCGGACAGGGAAGTTCACCCCTCCACTTT
>few|TRBJ2-3|TRBV11-2|-|18
CASSGEGWGFLKTDTQYF
TGTGCCAGCAGCGGCGAGGGGTGGGGATTCCTCAAGACAGATACGCAGTATTTT
>few|TRBJ2-3|TRBV28|-|15
CASRSKGRRTDTQYF
TGTGCCAGCAGATCGAAGGGACGGCGGACAGATACGCAGTATTTT
>-|TRBJ2-7|TRBV9|-|16
CASSVADGGWDYEQYF
TGTGCCAGCAGCGTGGCCGACGGCGGATGGGATTACGAGCAGTACTTC
>many|TRBJ1-1|TRBV12-3/TRBV12-4|TRBD1|14
CASSLRGQGTEAFF
TGTGCCAGCAGTCTCAGGGGGCAGGGGACTGAAGCTTTCTTT
>once|TRBJ2-4|TRBV5-4|TRBD2|13
CASSPPGGNIQYF
TGTGCCAGCAGCCCTCCGGGGGGGAACATTCAGTACTTC
>few|TRBJ2-3|TRBV7-8|-|13
CAIRKNSWDTQYF
TGTGCCATCCGCAAAAATTCATGGGATACGCAGTATTTT
>few|TRBJ2-6|TRBV2|-|15
CASSEQGTGANVLTF
TGTGCCAGCAGTGAGCAGGGTACTGGGGCCAACGTCCTGACTTTC
>-|TRBJ2-2|TRBV24-1|-|15
CATSDSGSTPGELFF
TGTGCCACCAGTGATTCCGGGAGTACCCCCGGGGAGCTGTTTTTT
>-|TRBJ2-1|TRBV6-1|-|13
CASRLDPQNEQFF
TGTGCCAGCAGACTGGACCCGCAGAATGAGCAGTTCTTC
>few|TRBJ2-2|TRBV12-3/TRBV12-4|-|15
CASSLDGGVYGELFF
TGTGCCAGCAGTTTAGACGGGGGCGTATACGGGGAGCTGTTTTTT
>few|TRBJ1-1|TRBV13|TRBD1|16
CASSLATPGQGRRAFF
TGTGCCAGCAGCTTAGCCACCCCGGGACAGGGTAGAAGAGCTTTCTTT
>few|TRBJ2-5|TRBV6-2/TRBV6-3|TRBD2|15
CASSSGTSDQETQYF
TGTGCCAGCAGTTCCGGGACTAGCGACCAAGAGACCCAGTACTTC
>many|TRBJ2-7|TRBV7-9|-|11
CASSLENEQYF
TGTGCCAGCAGCTTAGAAAACGAGCAGTACTTC
>-|TRBJ1-1|TRBV5-1|-|13
CASRYAGNTEAFF
TGCGCCAGCAGGTACGCTGGGAACACTGAAGCTTTCTTT
>many|TRBJ1-4|TRBV5-1|-|15
CASSLGWGTNEKLFF
TGCGCCAGCAGCTTGGGATGGGGGACTAATGAAAAACTGTTTTTT
>-|TRBJ2-3|TRBV14|-|17
CASSQEVGVTSTDTQYF
TGTGCCAGCAGCCAAGAAGTTGGTGTAACTAGCACAGATACGCAGTATTTT
>-|TRBJ1-1|TRBV20-1|TRBD1|14
CSANDRGGGTEAFF
TGCAGTGCAAATGACAGGGGCGGTGGCACTGAAGCTTTCTTT
>few|TRBJ1-3|TRBV6-6|-|11
CATQDGNTIYF
TGTGCCACCCAAGACGGAAACACCATATATTTT